A single sample gave rise to the 26 T cell receptor beta chains below, sequenced in a study of T cell responses to AZD1222 COVID-19 vaccine. Sequencing used immunoSEQ multiplex PCR; TCRdb keeps in-frame clones, though not all of them. The sample contains 110,000 to 150,000 clones, approximately 91% of which appear only once. Material: peripheral blood, obtained on day 0 of AZD1222 vaccination. All receptors come from an adult in good health.

The chain joins TRBV5-1 to TRBJ1-3; TRBD1 might be the D (5 bases). V was cut by 3 bases and J by 0 bases, with 10 bases left in between. CDR3 length: 15 residues. Germline values: CDR1 SGHRS, CDR2 YFSETQ. The CDR3: CASSWDGTSGNTIYF. CDR3 bases: TGCGCCAGCAGCTGGGACGGTACCTCTGGAAACACCATATATTTT.

The chain links TRBV14 to TRBJ2-1, with D maybe TRBD2 (6 bases). Trimming took off 0 bases at V and 2 bases at J, with 14 bases between the two ends. CDR1 SGHDN and CDR2 FVKESK come from the germline V gene. The CDR3 is made up of 17 amino acids. The CDR3 bases are TGTGCCAGCAGCCAAGATGCGGGGCAAATTCCCTACAATGAGCAGTTCTTC. Residues: CASSQDAGQIPYNEQFF.

DNA of the CDR3: TGTGCCAGCAGCTTTTTAGGGCGGGGGGAGACCCAGTACTTC. Translated: CASSFLGRGETQYF. The V and J genes are TRBV7-2 and TRBJ2-5; 7 bases are a match to TRBD2. Per germline, CDR1 SGHTA and CDR2 FQGNSA. V shed 3 bases and J 5 bases; nucleotides not matched to a gene: 6. The length of the CDR3 is 14 residues. The full variable domain, its missing parts supplied by reference TRBV7-2 and TRBJ2-5, is GAGVSQSPSNKVTEKGKDVELRCDPISGHTALYWYRQSLGQGLEFLIYFQGNSAPDKSGLPSDRFSAERTGGSVSTLTIQRTQQEDSAVYLCASSFLGRGETQYFGPGTRLLVL.

The chain joins TRBV18 to TRBJ1-1; D is perhaps TRBD1 (5 bases). CDR3 length equals 15 residues. CDR1 KGHSH and CDR2 LQKENI come from the germline V gene. The V end lost 0 bases, the J end lost 4 bases, and 12 bases lay between the germline ends. This CDR3 reads CASSPPSQRGTEAFF. The CDR3, as DNA: TGTGCCAGCTCACCACCGTCCCAGAGGGGCACTGAAGCTTTCTTT.

This clone is a singleton in its sample. The chain uses TRBV12-3 or TRBV12-4 and TRBJ2-7; the D gene is possibly TRBD2 (6 bases). The V gene lost 3 bases and the J gene lost 5 bases, with 8 bases spanning the gap. This CDR3 region has 12 residues. This CDR3 is CASSFGGDEQYF. The CDR3 DNA follows: TGTGCCAGCAGTTTCGGCGGGGACGAGCAGTACTTC.

This clone was found once. The rearrangement links TRBV5-3 to TRBJ1-4, with a possible D match to TRBD1 (5 bases). TRBV5-3 is given ORF status, its function remaining uncertain. This CDR3 is 14 amino acids long. V shed 0 bases and J shed 8 bases, with 11 bases lying between them. This CDR3 is CARSLAPRDEKLFF. The CDR3, as DNA: TGTGCCAGAAGCTTGGCACCTAGGGACGAAAAACTGTTTTTT.

The V gene is TRBV4-2, the J gene TRBJ1-2, with 7 bases that match TRBD1. The CDR3 spans 15 residues. V lost 4 bases to trimming and J lost 5 bases; unmatched junction nucleotides: 10. Germline loops: CDR1 LGHNA, CDR2 YNFKEQ. The CDR3, as DNA: TGTGCCAGCAGCCTCGACAGGGAGTCTGGGTATGGCTACACCTTC. Protein sequence: CASSLDRESGYGYTF.

The chain carries TRBV18 and TRBJ2-1; D is unresolved. The CDR3 runs 12 residues. The V gene lost 2 bases and the J gene lost 8 bases, with 7 bases spanning the gap. The germline CDR1 and CDR2 sequences are KGHSH and LQKENI. Here the CDR3 reads CASSPRRYEQFF. For the CDR3, the DNA is TGTGCCAGCTCACCAAGACGATATGAGCAGTTCTTC.

The rearrangement links TRBV13 to TRBJ2-1, with D unclear. Trimming removed 4 bases at V and 6 bases at J, with 7 bases between. This CDR3 is built from 12 residues. Germline-derived CDR1 and CDR2 are PRHDT and FYEKMQ (reference sequence). The CDR3 reads CASSSLFNEQFF. CDR3 coding DNA: TGTGCCAGCAGCTCGCTTTTCAATGAGCAGTTCTTC.

V gene TRBV7-9 combines with J gene TRBJ2-7, with D possibly being TRBD1 (6 bases). The germline V gene has CDR1 SEHNR and CDR2 FQNEAQ (reference sequence). The CDR3 has 15 residues. The V end was cut by 5 bases, the J end by 5 bases, with 19 bases between. The CDR3 DNA reads TGTGCCAGCAGCCCCGTGCCCGGCAGGGGCCACGAGCAGTACTTC. Residues: CASSPVPGRGHEQYF.

This chain connects TRBV5-1 to TRBJ2-1; D not certain. The CDR3 has 12 residues. The germline V gene encodes CDR1 SGHRS and CDR2 YFSETQ. Between the trimmed V and J ends, which lost 3 bases and 7 bases, there was a span of 8 bases. The CDR3 nucleotides read TGCGCCAGCAGCTATAGTACGAATGAGCAGTTCTTC. The encoded protein is CASSYSTNEQFF.

The gene calls are TRBV6-5 and TRBJ1-2; D is ambiguous. V lost 6 bases and J lost 7, with 9 bases in between. This CDR3 region has 11 residues. Germline CDR1 and CDR2: MNHEY and SVGAGI. For the CDR3, the DNA is TGTGCCAGCAGGCAAGCCAGTGGCTACACCTTC. It encodes CASRQASGYTF.

The chain combines TRBV2 with TRBJ1-2, with a possible D match to TRBD1 (5 bases). Trimming removed 4 bases from V and 1 base from J, with 7 bases in between. The CDR3 sequence is 13 residues long. Germline V gene lookup returns CDR1 SNHLY and CDR2 FYNNEI. CDR3 coding DNA: TGTGCCAGCAGTGCTCAGGGTAACTATGGCTACACCTTC. Its protein is CASSAQGNYGYTF. Together with reference TRBV2 and TRBJ1-2, the CDR3 gives the full variable domain: EPEVTQTPSHQVTQMGQEVILRCVPISNHLYFYWYRQILGQKVEFLVSFYNNEISEKSEIFDDQFSVERPDGSNFTLKIRSTKLEDSAMYFCASSAQGNYGYTFGSGTRLTVV.

The chain combines TRBV12-3 or TRBV12-4 with TRBJ2-7; TRBD1 aligns across 7 bases. V shed 7 bases and J 4 bases; nucleotides not matched to a gene: 4. This CDR3 is built from 12 residues. DNA for the CDR3: TGTGCCAGCACCCCGGGACAGTACGAGCAGTACTTC. Translation gives CASTPGQYEQYF.

This rearrangement joins TRBV7-9 to TRBJ2-1, with 8 bases fitting TRBD2. V gave up 4 bases and J gave up 9 bases; unmatched junction bases: 14. The CDR3 contains 16 residues. Germline loops: CDR1 SEHNR, CDR2 FQNEAQ (reference sequence). CDR3 DNA: TGTGCCAGCAGCTCCGACGCCAGCGGGAGCGGGGTTGAGCAGTTCTTC. This encodes CASSSDASGSGVEQFF.

This clone was seen once. V usage is TRBV6-5 and J usage is TRBJ1-6; 7 bases line up with TRBD1. The V gene's germline CDR1 is MNHEY and CDR2 SVGAGI. This CDR3 is built from 14 residues. The ends lost 10 bases at V and 3 bases at J; junction bases unmatched: 6. CDR3 amino acids: CATGDSNYNSPLHF. In DNA form, the CDR3 reads TGTGCCACGGGGGACAGTAACTATAATTCACCCCTCCACTTT.

This sequence joins TRBV29-1 and TRBJ2-1; D may be TRBD2 (5 bases). Trimming removed 4 bases at V and 6 bases at J, with 10 bases between. This CDR3 region has 12 residues. Germline values: CDR1 SQVTM, CDR2 ANQGSEA. In DNA form, the CDR3 reads TGCAGCGTTGGTACTAGGTTCAATGAGCAGTTCTTC. Protein sequence: CSVGTRFNEQFF.

The chain employs TRBV19 and TRBJ1-5; D is possibly TRBD1 (5 bases). This CDR3 is 15 amino acids long. Per germline, CDR1 LNHDA and CDR2 SQIVND (reference sequence). Trimming shortened V by 6 bases and J by 3 bases, and 15 bases separated the two germline ends. The DNA of the CDR3 is TGTGCCAGTAGCGCAGACAGTGCATACAATCAGCCCCAGCATTTT. As protein: CASSADSAYNQPQHF.

The chain links TRBV5-6 to TRBJ1-1; D ambiguous. CDR1 is SGHDT and CDR2 is YYEEEE in the germline V gene. Trimming shortened V by 4 bases and J by 0 bases, and 7 bases separated the two germline ends. CDR3 length equals 13 residues. The CDR3 loop reads CASSQNMNTEAFF. The CDR3 nucleotides read TGTGCCAGCAGCCAAAACATGAACACTGAAGCTTTCTTT.

The rearrangement joins TRBV5-6 to TRBJ1-4; 8 nucleotides align to TRBD1. Germline values: CDR1 SGHDT, CDR2 YYEEEE. The CDR3 contains 15 residues. J was trimmed by 8 bases and V by 4 bases; bases with no gene match: 10. The DNA for the CDR3 is TGTGCCAGCAGCCCCCAGGGGGCAGGAGGAGAAAAACTGTTTTTT. Amino acid sequence: CASSPQGAGGEKLFF.

This clone was counted a single time. This chain links TRBV4-1 with TRBJ1-1; perhaps TRBD1 as D (6 bases). Trimming removed 1 base at V and 1 base at J, with 16 bases between. Germline lookup yields CDR1 MGHRA and CDR2 YSYEKL. The CDR3 covers 17 residues. CDR3 sequence: CASSQGAGGLKNTEAFF. The CDR3 DNA sequence: TGCGCCAGCAGCCAAGGGGCGGGGGGCTTGAAGAACACTGAAGCTTTCTTT.

This chain uses TRBV7-9 with TRBJ2-7; D perhaps matches TRBD2 (6 bases). In germline, CDR1 is SEHNR, CDR2 FQNEAQ (reference sequence). V was trimmed by 4 bases and J by 4 bases, leaving 17 bases between them. There are 15 residues in the CDR3. CDR3 sequence reads: CASSSGGLNQYEQYF. Here the CDR3 DNA reads TGTGCCAGCAGCTCCGGGGGACTCAACCAATACGAGCAGTACTTC.

This chain joins TRBV3-1 (or the pseudogene TRBV3-2) and TRBJ1-1; weak D call: TRBD1 (5 bases). The ends were cut back, 3 bases at V and 1 base at J, with 9 bases in the middle. Germline CDR1 LGHDT, CDR2 YNNKEL (reference sequence). This CDR3 has 14 amino acids. The CDR3 spells CASSQGGKNTEAFF. The CDR3 DNA follows: TGTGCCAGCAGCCAGGGGGGGAAGAACACTGAAGCTTTCTTT.

In this sample, this clone turned up once. The V gene is TRBV7-9, the J gene TRBJ2-3; 11 positions match TRBD2. V lost 4 bases and J lost 1; bases outside the gene matches: 4. The V gene's germline CDR1 is SEHNR and CDR2 FQNEAQ (reference sequence). The CDR3 loop spans 16 amino acids. DNA of the CDR3: TGTGCCAGCAGCTCTTCACTAGCGGGGGGCACAGATACGCAGTATTTT. Its protein is CASSSSLAGGTDTQYF.

V and J are TRBV30 and TRBJ2-7; the match to TRBD2 covers 7 bases. The CDR3 is 13 amino acids. V lost 2 bases, J lost 1 base, and 2 bases stayed unmatched. Looked up from germline, CDR1 is GTSNPN and CDR2 is SVGIG (reference sequence). CDR3 nucleotide sequence: TGTGCCTGGAGTCTAGCGGTATCCTACGAGCAGTACTTC. Translating gives CAWSLAVSYEQYF.

This clone occurred a few times. The chain is built from TRBV11-2 and TRBJ1-5; tentative D call: TRBD1 (6 bases). Germline CDR1 reads SGHAT; CDR2 reads FQNNGV. The CDR3 consists of 15 residues. Trimming removed 2 bases at V and 3 bases at J, with 11 bases between. The CDR3 nucleotides are TGTGCCAGCAGCTTAACACAGGGCTACAATCAGCCCCAGCATTTT. Its translation is CASSLTQGYNQPQHF.